The clone carrying this T cell receptor beta chain was picked up one time. Its antigen is not identified. The sample contains more than one DNA sequence encoding this CDR3. Naive CD8 cells, CD45RO-negative and positively selected for CCR7, excluded terminally differentiated effector memory CD45RA+ cells. Running of the assay took place at deep level. Produced via immunoSEQ multiplex PCR; TCRdb's table is partial and in-frame only. Of about 2 million clones listed, roughly 94% are singletons. This specimen belongs to a study of shared clonotypes between healthy human individuals. Study-level background: Three CD4 naive, three CD4 memory, two CD8 naive and one CD8 memory plate were used per donor. Findings of the study overall: Generally, naive subsets (rather than memory subsets) showed larger estimated richness.

This CDR3 region has 13 residues. Germline V gene data show CDR1 as MGHRA and CDR2 as YSYEKL. Trimming left V 1 base short and J 4 bases short, with 4 bases between. The clonotype was recovered from a man between 18 and 29 years old in good health. The chain has TRBV4-1 and TRBJ2-2; no clear D gene. Sequencing was done on a sample of naive CD8+ T cells sorted from blood. The CDR3 is CASSQGATGELFF. CDR3 coding DNA: TGCGCCAGCAGCCAAGGAGCCACCGGGGAGCTGTTTTTT.